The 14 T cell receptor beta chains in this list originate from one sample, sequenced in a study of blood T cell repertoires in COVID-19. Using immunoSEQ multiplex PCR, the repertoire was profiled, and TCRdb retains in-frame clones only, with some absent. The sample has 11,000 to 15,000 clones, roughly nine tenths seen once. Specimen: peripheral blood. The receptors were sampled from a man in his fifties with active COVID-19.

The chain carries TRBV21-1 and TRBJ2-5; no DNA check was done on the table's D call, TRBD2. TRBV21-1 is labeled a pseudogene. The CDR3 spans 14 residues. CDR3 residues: CASSRLAGEETQYF. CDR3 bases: TGTGCCAGCAGCCGTCTAGCGGGAGAAGAGACCCAGTACTTC.

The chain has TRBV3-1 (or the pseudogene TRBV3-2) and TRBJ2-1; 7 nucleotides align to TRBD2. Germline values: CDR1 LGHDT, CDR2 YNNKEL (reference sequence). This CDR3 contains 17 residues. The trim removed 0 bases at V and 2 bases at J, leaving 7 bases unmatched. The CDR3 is CASSQEGVLAAYNEQFF. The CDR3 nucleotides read TGTGCCAGCAGCCAAGAAGGGGTGCTAGCGGCCTACAATGAGCAGTTCTTC.

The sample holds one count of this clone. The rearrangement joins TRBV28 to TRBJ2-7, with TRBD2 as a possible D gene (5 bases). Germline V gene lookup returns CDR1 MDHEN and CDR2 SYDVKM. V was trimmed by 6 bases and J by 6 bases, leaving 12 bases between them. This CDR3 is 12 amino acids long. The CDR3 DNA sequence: TGTGCCAGCAGCCGTAGCGAGCCCGAGCAGTACTTC. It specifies CASSRSEPEQYF.

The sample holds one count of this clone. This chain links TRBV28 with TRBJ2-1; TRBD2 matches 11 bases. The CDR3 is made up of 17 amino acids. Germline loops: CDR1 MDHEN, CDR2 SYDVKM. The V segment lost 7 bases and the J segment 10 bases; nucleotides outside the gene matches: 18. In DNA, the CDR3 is TGTGCCAGCACTCCCCCGCGTGGGCTAGCGGGAGGAGAGGAGCAGTTCTTC. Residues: CASTPPRGLAGGEEQFF.

The CDR3, as DNA: TGTGCCAGCAGTCCTACCACAGGGGGCCGCTCTGGAAACACCATATATTTT. The encoded protein is CASSPTTGGRSGNTIYF. The rearrangement joins TRBV3-1 (or the pseudogene TRBV3-2) to TRBJ1-3; TRBD1 matches 9 bases. CDR3 length equals 17 residues. Germline V gene data show CDR1 as LGHDT and CDR2 as YNNKEL (reference sequence). Germline trimming cut 6 bases from V and 0 bases from J; bases unmatched to any gene: 9.

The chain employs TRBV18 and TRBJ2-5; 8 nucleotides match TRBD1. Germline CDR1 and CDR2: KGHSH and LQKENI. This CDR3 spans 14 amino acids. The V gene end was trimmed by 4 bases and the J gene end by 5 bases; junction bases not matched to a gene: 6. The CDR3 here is CASSRDRSEETQYF. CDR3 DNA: TGTGCCAGCTCACGGGACAGGTCGGAGGAGACCCAGTACTTC.

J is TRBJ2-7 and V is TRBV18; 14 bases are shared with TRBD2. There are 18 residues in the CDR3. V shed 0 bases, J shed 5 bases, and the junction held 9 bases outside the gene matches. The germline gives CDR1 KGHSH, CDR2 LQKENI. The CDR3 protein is CASSPPLFGTSGSHEQYF. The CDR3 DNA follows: TGTGCCAGCTCACCACCGCTCTTCGGGACTAGCGGGAGTCACGAGCAGTACTTC.

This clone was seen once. CDR3 region: CSVVFRDRGKAFF. CDR3 DNA: TGCAGCGTTGTCTTCCGGGACAGAGGGAAAGCTTTCTTT. V and J are TRBV29-1 and TRBJ1-1, with TRBD1 identical over 7 bases. The J segment lost 9 bases and the V segment lost 4 bases, leaving 11 bases of the junction unmatched. The CDR3 spans 13 residues. Looked up from germline, CDR1 is SQVTM and CDR2 is ANQGSEA.

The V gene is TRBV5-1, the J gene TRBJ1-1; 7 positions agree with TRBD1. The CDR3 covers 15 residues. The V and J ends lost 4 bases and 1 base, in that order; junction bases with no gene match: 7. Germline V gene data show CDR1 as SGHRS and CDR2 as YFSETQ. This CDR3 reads CASSLDRRPNTEAFF. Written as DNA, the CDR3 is TGCGCCAGCAGCCTGGACAGGCGTCCGAACACTGAAGCTTTCTTT.

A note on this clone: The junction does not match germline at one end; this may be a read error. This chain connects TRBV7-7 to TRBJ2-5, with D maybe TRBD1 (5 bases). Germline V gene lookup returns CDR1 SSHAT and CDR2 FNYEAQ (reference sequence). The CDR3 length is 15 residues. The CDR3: CASSLVISGHETQYF. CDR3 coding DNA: TGTGCTAGCAGCTTAGTAATTTCAGGGCACGAGACCCAGTACTTC.

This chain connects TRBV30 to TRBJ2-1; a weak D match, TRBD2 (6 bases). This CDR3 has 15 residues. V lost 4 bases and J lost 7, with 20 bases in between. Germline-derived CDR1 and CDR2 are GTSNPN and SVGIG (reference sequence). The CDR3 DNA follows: TGTGCCTGGAATGCCGGGTCCAAAGCGGGTAATGAGCAGTTCTTC. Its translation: CAWNAGSKAGNEQFF.

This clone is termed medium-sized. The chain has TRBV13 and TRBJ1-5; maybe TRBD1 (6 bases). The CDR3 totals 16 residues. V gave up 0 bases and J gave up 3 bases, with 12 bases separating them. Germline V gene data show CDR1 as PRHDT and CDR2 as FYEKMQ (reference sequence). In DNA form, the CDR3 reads TGTGCCAGCAGCTTAGGACAGGGTAGGGACAATCAGCCCCAGCATTTT. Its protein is CASSLGQGRDNQPQHF.

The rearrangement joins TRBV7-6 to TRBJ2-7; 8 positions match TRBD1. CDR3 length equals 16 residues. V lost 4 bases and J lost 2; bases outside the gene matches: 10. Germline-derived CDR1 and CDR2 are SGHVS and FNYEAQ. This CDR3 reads CASSSFPGQEAYEQYF. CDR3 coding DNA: TGTGCCAGCAGCTCTTTTCCGGGACAGGAGGCCTACGAGCAGTACTTC.

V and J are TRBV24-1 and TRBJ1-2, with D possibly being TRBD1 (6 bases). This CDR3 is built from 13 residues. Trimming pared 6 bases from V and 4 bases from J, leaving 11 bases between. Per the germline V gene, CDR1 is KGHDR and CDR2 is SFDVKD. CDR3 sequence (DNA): TGTGCCACCAGTCCGGGGGGCGGCTATGGCTACACCTTC. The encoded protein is CATSPGGGYGYTF.